One and the same sample provided the 26 T cell receptor beta chains below, sequenced in a study of shared clonotypes between healthy human individuals. Clones were read by immunoSEQ multiplex PCR, and TCRdb kept only the in-frame ones, dropping some. The data contain a few hundred thousand clones, roughly 97% of them seen just once; the ten biggest clones take up about 0.057%. Material: naive CD4+ T cells sorted from blood. The subset denotes: CD45RA+ positively selected. Receptor source: a woman in her twenties or thirties in good health.

Comment on this clone: A junction boundary mismatches the germline segment, possibly from a read error. The chain carries TRBV7-8 and TRBJ2-7; 9 nucleotides agree with TRBD1. Germline V gene sequence: CDR1 SGHVS, CDR2 FQNEAQ. This CDR3 has 13 amino acids. The CDR3 sequence: CASSRDRDFGTNF. The CDR3 DNA reads as TGTGCCAGCAGCCGGGACAGGGACTTTGGGACCAACTTC.

The V and J genes are TRBV25-1 and TRBJ2-1; 10 positions agree with TRBD2. V dropped 4 bases and J dropped 2; count of bases not matched to a gene: 5. CDR3 length: 16 residues. From germline, CDR1 is MGHDK and CDR2 SYGVNS. This CDR3 reads CASSATSGTTYNEQFF. CDR3 bases: TGTGCCAGCAGTGCCACTAGCGGGACTACCTACAATGAGCAGTTCTTC.

The CDR3 bases are TGCAGCGTCCTCACGGGCAACCCAACTAACGAGCAGTACTTC. Its protein is CSVLTGNPTNEQYF. The rearrangement joins TRBV29-1 to TRBJ2-5; the D is unclear. With the DNA end fitting TRBJ2-7 better, the J assignment may be wrong. The CDR3 has 14 residues. CDR1 is SQVTM and CDR2 is ANQGSEA in the germline V gene.

This chain joins TRBV10-2 and TRBJ2-5, with D uncertain. Trimming shortened V by 6 bases and J by 3 bases, and 11 bases separated the two germline ends. This CDR3 comprises 13 residues. Germline CDR1 and CDR2: WSHSY and SAAADI. CDR3 protein: CASRIDTKETQYF. CDR3 DNA: TGCGCCAGCAGAATTGACACCAAAGAGACCCAGTACTTC.

The sample holds one count of this clone. The chain has TRBV5-6 and TRBJ1-5, with D unclear. CDR1 SGHDT and CDR2 YYEEEE come from the germline V gene. The V end lost 2 bases, the J end lost 0 bases, and 6 bases lay between the germline ends. This CDR3 is 14 amino acids long. The CDR3 DNA sequence: TGTGCCAGCAGCTTCGGGGATAGCAATCAGCCCCAGCATTTT. Translated: CASSFGDSNQPQHF.

The chain combines TRBV14 with TRBJ2-2, with a weak D call TRBD2 (6 bases). The CDR3 sequence is 17 residues long. The germline V and J ends were trimmed by 4 bases and 7 bases, with 22 bases remaining between them. Germline lookup yields CDR1 SGHDN and CDR2 FVKESK. The CDR3 spells CASSPLRAGREVGELFF. DNA for the CDR3: TGTGCCAGCAGCCCATTACGGGCGGGACGCGAGGTCGGGGAGCTGTTTTTT.

This clone was seen a few times. The chain is built from TRBV15 and TRBJ2-6; no firm D call. The germline V and J ends were trimmed by 1 base and 4 bases, with 11 bases remaining between them. There are 16 residues in the CDR3. In germline, CDR1 is LNHNV, CDR2 YYDKDF (reference sequence). CDR3 DNA: TGTGCCACCAGCAGAGGCTTAGGTTCAGGGGCCAACGTCCTGACTTTC. It codes for CATSRGLGSGANVLTF.

V usage is TRBV4-2 and J usage is TRBJ2-6; D is tentatively TRBD1 or TRBD2 (5 bases each). In germline, CDR1 is LGHNA, CDR2 YNFKEQ. The CDR3 extends over 17 amino acids. V dropped 0 bases and J dropped 0 bases, with 9 bases sitting between them. The CDR3 nucleotides read TGTGCCAGCAGCCAAGAAAAGGGGAGCTCTGGGGCCAACGTCCTGACTTTC. It encodes CASSQEKGSSGANVLTF.

This clone was seen a few times. The chain is built from TRBV10-3 and TRBJ2-5; D call uncertain. Looked up from germline, CDR1 is ENHRY and CDR2 is SYGVKD. This CDR3 spans 11 amino acids. Trimming removed 3 bases from V and 1 base from J, with 0 bases in between. The CDR3 DNA follows: TGTGCCATCAGTGACCAAGAGACCCAGTACTTC. This translates into CAISDQETQYF.

The rearrangement joins TRBV5-5 to TRBJ1-4; D is unclear. Looked up from germline, CDR1 is SGHKS and CDR2 is YYEKEE (reference sequence). The CDR3 is 16 residues long. V dropped 4 bases and J dropped 4 bases, with 17 bases sitting between them. The CDR3, as DNA: TGTGCCAGCAGCCCGGCAGGCGGCTACTTTAATGAAAAACTGTTTTTT. Protein product: CASSPAGGYFNEKLFF.

The CDR3 spells CASSPEPGQASNQPQHF. Here the CDR3 DNA reads TGTGCCAGCTCACCGGAACCGGGACAGGCGAGCAATCAGCCCCAGCATTTT. The chain joins TRBV18 to TRBJ1-5; 8 positions match TRBD1. Per germline, CDR1 KGHSH and CDR2 LQKENI. There are 17 residues in the CDR3. The trim removed 3 bases at V and 1 base at J, leaving 8 bases unmatched.

The chain couples TRBV7-9 to TRBJ1-3, with D uncertain. The CDR3 totals 13 residues. V gave up 7 bases and J gave up 0 bases, with 7 bases separating them. The germline V gene encodes CDR1 SEHNR and CDR2 FQNEAQ (reference sequence). CDR3 bases: TGTGCCAGCATAAGCCGCTCTGGAAACACCATATATTTT. The encoded protein is CASISRSGNTIYF.

J is TRBJ2-3 and V is TRBV9, with 9 bases aligning to TRBD2. With V trimmed by 3 bases and J by 5 bases, 13 bases remained unmatched. The CDR3 length is 17 residues. Looked up from germline, CDR1 is SGDLS and CDR2 is YYNGEE. CDR3 loop: CASSENLTSGPKDTQYF. CDR3 bases: TGTGCCAGCAGCGAAAATTTAACTAGCGGGCCTAAAGATACGCAGTATTTT.

The rearrangement links TRBV27 to TRBJ2-7, with TRBD2 identical over 13 bases. Per germline, CDR1 MNHEY and CDR2 SMNVEV (reference sequence). The CDR3 is made up of 15 amino acids. Unmatched junction bases numbered 5, after V lost 5 bases and J lost 4 bases. CDR3 region: CASSQGLAGAYEQYF. The CDR3 region has the DNA TGTGCCAGCAGTCAAGGACTAGCGGGAGCGTACGAGCAGTACTTC.

Only one count was recorded for this clone. The gene calls are TRBV28 and TRBJ2-3, with a possible D match to TRBD1 (5 bases). Germline V gene sequence: CDR1 MDHEN, CDR2 SYDVKM. Trimming cost V 8 bases and J 3 bases, with 9 bases left between them. The CDR3 runs to 12 residues. CDR3: CASARDTDTQYF. CDR3 DNA sequence: TGTGCCAGCGCCAGGGATACAGATACGCAGTATTTT.

The chain is built from TRBV7-6 and TRBJ2-4; 9 nucleotides line up with TRBD1. The germline gives CDR1 SGHVS, CDR2 FNYEAQ. J was trimmed by 6 bases and V by 1 base; bases with no gene match: 7. This CDR3 is 16 amino acids long. CDR3: CASSLDPGQGRNIQYF. Here the CDR3 DNA reads TGTGCCAGCAGCTTAGACCCCGGACAGGGGAGAAACATTCAGTACTTC.

The chain employs TRBV27 and TRBJ2-1, with TRBD2 matching over 12 bases. Unmatched junction bases numbered 7, after V lost 4 bases and J lost 6 bases. The CDR3 is 16 amino acids. Germline assignment: CDR1 MNHEY and CDR2 SMNVEV (reference sequence). As DNA, the CDR3 is TGTGCCAGCAGTTCGCGACTAGCGGGAGCCCTCAATGAGCAGTTCTTC. Protein product: CASSSRLAGALNEQFF.

This clone was counted between two and nine times. The DNA of the CDR3 is TGTGCCACTAGGGGGCACGTCAATAGCAATCAGCCCCAGCATTTT. This gives the protein CATRGHVNSNQPQHF. This chain joins TRBV19 and TRBJ1-5, with 7 bases identical to TRBD1. Losses at the gene ends were 10 bases for V and 0 bases for J; bases not matched to a gene: 9. Germline lookup yields CDR1 LNHDA and CDR2 SQIVND (reference sequence). This CDR3 has 15 residues.

The J gene is TRBJ2-1, the V gene TRBV5-4; 10 bases align to TRBD2. Trimming took 4 bases from V and 4 from J; bases not matched to a gene: 5. CDR3 length: 15 amino acids. Germline CDR1 SGHNT, CDR2 YYREEE (reference sequence). Written as DNA, the CDR3 is TGTGCCAGCAGCCCCCCGGGACTAGCGTACAATGAGCAGTTCTTC. Encoded protein: CASSPPGLAYNEQFF.

This clone appeared a single time. The CDR3 bases are TGTGCCAGCAGTTCGAAGATCGATACGCAGTATTTT. Its translation is CASSSKIDTQYF. The J gene is TRBJ2-3, the V gene TRBV28; no firm D call. CDR1 is MDHEN and CDR2 is SYDVKM in the germline V gene. This CDR3 is 12 amino acids long. V was pared by 4 bases and J by 6 bases, with 8 bases between.

This CDR3 reads CASSDLLRSGSGGYNQPQHF. CDR3 nucleotide sequence: TGCGCCAGCAGTGATCTGTTACGATCTGGATCGGGCGGATACAATCAGCCCCAGCATTTT. The rearrangement uses TRBV10-2 and TRBJ1-5; the D is unclear. The V and J ends lost 3 bases and 3 bases respectively, with 27 bases between them. The CDR3 spans 20 residues. From germline, CDR1 is WSHSY and CDR2 SAAADI.

CDR3 sequence reads: CASSEDGTYGYTF. In nucleotides, the CDR3 is TGCGCCAGCAGCGAAGACGGGACATATGGCTACACCTTC. This sequence joins TRBV5-1 and TRBJ1-2, with D perhaps matching TRBD1 (6 bases). Trimming removed 4 bases at V and 5 bases at J, with 12 bases between. The V gene's germline CDR1 is SGHRS and CDR2 YFSETQ. The CDR3 consists of 13 residues.

This chain uses TRBV27 with TRBJ2-7; D is unclear. V was shortened by 6 bases and J by 9 bases, with 18 bases between the two germline ends. The CDR3 sequence is 13 residues long. CDR1 MNHEY and CDR2 SMNVEV come from the germline V gene (reference sequence). The CDR3 sequence is CASRQTAVLGQYF. The CDR3 coding sequence is TGTGCCAGCAGGCAAACGGCGGTTTTGGGGCAGTACTTC.

The V gene is TRBV14, the J gene TRBJ2-3; D may be TRBD1 (5 bases). Germline V CDR1 and CDR2: SGHDN, FVKESK. The V end was cut by 3 bases, the J end by 1 base, with 11 bases between. The CDR3 is 15 residues long. For the CDR3, the DNA is TGTGCCAGCAGCCAGATGACAGTTCGCACAGATACGCAGTATTTT. Its protein is CASSQMTVRTDTQYF.

This chain connects TRBV25-1 to TRBJ1-6; D is uncertain. The CDR3 runs 15 residues. Trimming took off 0 bases at V and 9 bases at J, with 12 bases between the two ends. The germline CDR1 and CDR2 sequences are MGHDK and SYGVNS. The CDR3 nucleotides read TGTGCCAGCAGTGAATACGAGGGTATGGGTTCACCCCTCCACTTT. It yields the protein CASSEYEGMGSPLHF.

This clone was seen just once. The chain carries TRBV19 and TRBJ2-7, with D maybe TRBD1 (6 bases). The V end was cut by 5 bases, the J end by 3 bases, with 17 bases between. This CDR3 spans 15 amino acids. CDR1 and CDR2 from the germline V gene are LNHDA and SQIVND (reference sequence). CDR3 sequence reads: CASSSPGQTIYEQYF. CDR3 nucleotide sequence: TGTGCCAGTAGTTCCCCCGGACAGACGATCTACGAGCAGTACTTC.